These 13 T cell receptor beta chains originate from one sample sequenced in a study of blood T cells in healthy people across ages. Together with a sample-barcoded 5' primer, a J-beta primer mix was included in a second PCR lasting roughly 6 to 12 cycles. Using its own MiXCR run on the 5' RACE reads, TCRdb lists one record per CDR3 protein. Of fewer than 1.5 million distinct CDR3 sequences listed, around two fifths are singletons. The specimen sequenced was blood. The receptors shown here come from a woman aged 18-29 years in good health.

This clonotype was recorded a few times. The chain employs TRBV20-1 and TRBJ2-3, with 7 bases fitting TRBD2. The CDR3 covers 17 residues. V lost 1 base, J lost 2 bases, and 12 bases stayed unmatched. Germline V gene lookup returns CDR1 DFQATT and CDR2 SNEGSKA (reference sequence). CDR3 protein: CSARAPGASGTTDTQYF. CDR3 in DNA: TGCAGTGCTAGAGCCCCCGGGGCTAGCGGAACCACAGATACGCAGTATTTT.

This clonotype was picked up a small number of times. This rearrangement joins TRBV5-8 to TRBJ1-2, with D possibly matching TRBD1 (5 bases). The germline V gene encodes CDR1 SGHTS and CDR2 YDEGEE. The CDR3 covers 14 residues. Trimming took 4 bases from V and 1 from J, leaving 11 bases between them. The CDR3 DNA reads as TGTGCCAGCAGCAAGGGGCAAGTTAACTATGGCTACACCTTC. The encoded protein is CASSKGQVNYGYTF.

V and J are TRBV20-1 and TRBJ2-6; maybe TRBD1 (6 bases). The CDR3 extends over 14 amino acids. Germline lookup yields CDR1 DFQATT and CDR2 SNEGSKA (reference sequence). Trimming left V 5 bases short and J 0 bases short, with 8 bases between. The CDR3 spells CSAVGGSGANVLTF. The CDR3 DNA sequence: TGCAGTGCTGTAGGGGGCTCTGGGGCCAACGTCCTGACTTTC.

J is TRBJ2-7 and V is TRBV27; 9 nucleotides line up with TRBD2. Germline V gives CDR1 MNHEY, CDR2 SMNVEV (reference sequence). V lost 5 bases to trimming and J lost 7 bases; unmatched junction nucleotides: 12. CDR3 length equals 15 residues. In DNA form, the CDR3 reads TGTGCCAGCAGTCTCCTAGTAGCGGGAGTGTTAGAGCAGTACTTC. Translation: CASSLLVAGVLEQYF.

The chain combines TRBV7-3 with TRBJ2-1, with TRBD2 matching over 7 bases. The J call is in doubt because the DNA end fits TRBJ2-7 better. CDR1 SGHTA and CDR2 FQGTGA come from the germline V gene. The CDR3 runs 16 residues. The CDR3 sequence is CASSLTPGREYNEQYF. The CDR3 coding sequence is TGTGCCAGCAGCTTAACCCCGGGGCGGGAGTACAATGAGCAGTACTTC.

This clonotype was seen a handful of times. The CDR3 here is CASSYSYGEQFF. The CDR3 coding sequence is TGTGCCAGCAGTTACTCGTACGGTGAGCAGTTCTTC. This rearrangement joins TRBV6-5 to TRBJ2-1; D is unclear. CDR3 size: 12 residues. Germline V lookup: CDR1 MNHEY, CDR2 SVGAGI. Deletions cut 0 bases from V and 9 bases from J, with 6 bases between.

The chain carries TRBV7-8 and TRBJ1-2, with D possibly being TRBD1 (6 bases). Germline CDR1 and CDR2: SGHVS and FQNEAQ. This CDR3 has 14 amino acids. The V end lost 5 bases, the J end lost 4 bases, and 14 bases lay between the germline ends. The CDR3 loop is CASSVGLGAYGYTF. The DNA for the CDR3 is TGTGCCAGCAGCGTAGGCCTGGGGGCCTATGGCTACACCTTC.

V gene TRBV27 combines with J gene TRBJ2-2; a weak D match, TRBD1 (6 bases). This CDR3 comprises 17 residues. Trimming cost V 6 bases and J 2 bases, with 19 bases left between them. The V gene's germline CDR1 is MNHEY and CDR2 SMNVEV (reference sequence). CDR3 coding DNA: TGTGCCAGCAGAGCCCTCGGAGGACAGACTAACACCGGGGAGCTGTTTTTT. Amino acid sequence: CASRALGGQTNTGELFF.

The chain combines TRBV28 with TRBJ2-3; D possibly corresponds to TRBD2 (5 bases). V was pared by 6 bases and J by 5 bases, with 12 bases between. The length of the CDR3 is 13 residues. Looked up from germline, CDR1 is MDHEN and CDR2 is SYDVKM. DNA for the CDR3: TGTGCCAGCAGACCTTCCGGGAAAGATACGCAGTATTTT. Translation: CASRPSGKDTQYF. Full variable domain (outside the CDR3, taken from reference TRBV28 and TRBJ2-3): DVKVTQSSRYLVKRTGEKVFLECVQDMDHENMFWYRQDPGLGLRLIYFSYDVKMKEKGDIPEGYSVSREKKERFSLILESASTNQTSMYLCASRPSGKDTQYFGPGTRLTVL.

The sample holds a few counts of this clonotype. The chain uses TRBV6-1 and TRBJ1-4, with D possibly matching TRBD1 (6 bases). CDR1 is MNHNS and CDR2 is SASEGT in the germline V gene. V was cut by 6 bases and J by 2 bases, with 22 bases left in between. The length of the CDR3 is 18 residues. The CDR3 region is CASRPSRGSSVTNEKLFF. The CDR3 coding sequence is TGTGCCAGCAGGCCCTCCAGGGGCTCATCTGTTACTAATGAAAAACTGTTTTTT.

This clonotype was counted a few times. The chain joins TRBV20-1 to TRBJ2-3; weak D call: TRBD2 (5 bases). Looked up from germline, CDR1 is DFQATT and CDR2 is SNEGSKA (reference sequence). Trimming cost V 0 bases and J 5 bases, with 12 bases left between them. The CDR3 length is 14 residues. The CDR3 bases are TGCAGTGCTAGAGATCGTGCTAGCCTAGATACGCAGTATTTT. This translates into CSARDRASLDTQYF.

This chain links TRBV6-2 or TRBV6-3 with TRBJ2-5; the D gene is possibly TRBD1 (5 bases). The germline V gene encodes CDR1 MNHEY and CDR2 SVGEGT. The CDR3 extends over 17 amino acids. Trimming pared 2 bases from V and 2 bases from J, leaving 18 bases between. CDR3: CASSYGRTRISQETQYF. CDR3 DNA: TGTGCCAGCAGTTACGGGCGGACACGCATATCTCAAGAGACCCAGTACTTC.

The chain links TRBV19 to TRBJ1-4; 9 bases align to TRBD1. V shed 8 bases and J 7 bases; nucleotides not matched to a gene: 8. CDR3 length equals 14 residues. The V gene's germline CDR1 is LNHDA and CDR2 SQIVND (reference sequence). In DNA form, the CDR3 reads TGTGCCAGTGCACAGGGGGCGAGAAGTGAAAAACTGTTTTTT. It translates to CASAQGARSEKLFF.